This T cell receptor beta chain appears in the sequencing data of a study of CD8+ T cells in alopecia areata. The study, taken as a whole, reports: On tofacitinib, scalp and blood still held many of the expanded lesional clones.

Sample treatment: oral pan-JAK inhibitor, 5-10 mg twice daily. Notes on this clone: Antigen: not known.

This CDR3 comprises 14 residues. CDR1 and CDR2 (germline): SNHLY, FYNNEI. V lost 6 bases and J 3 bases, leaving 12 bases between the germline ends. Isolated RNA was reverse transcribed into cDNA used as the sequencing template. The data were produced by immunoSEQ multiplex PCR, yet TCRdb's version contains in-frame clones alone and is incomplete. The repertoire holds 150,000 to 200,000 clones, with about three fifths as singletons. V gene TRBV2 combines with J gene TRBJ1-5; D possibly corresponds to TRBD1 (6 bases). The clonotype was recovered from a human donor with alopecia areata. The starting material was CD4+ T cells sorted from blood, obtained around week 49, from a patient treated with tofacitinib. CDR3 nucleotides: TGTGCCAGCAGATTAGGACAGATCAATCAGCCCCAGCATTTT. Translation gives CASRLGQINQPQHF.